The 17 T cell receptor delta chains reported below all come from one sample, sequenced in a study of gamma-delta chains in newborns, infants, children (dated by TCRdb to between 2018 and 2021). Reads for this sample came from an Illumina MiSeq. TCRdb processed the public reads again with the CATT caller, after which rows with matching DNA were combined. This sample is represented by roughly 5,500 delta-chain clones; around 2.5% of them were singletons. The ten top clones hold around 16% of the sample. The specimen sequenced was blood. Receptor source: a child who was a newborn, infant or young child, either healthy, febrile or measles-vaccinated (not recorded which).

This clone is medium-sized by share. It differs at one base from a far larger clone, so likely a read error. The V call is TRDV2, the J call TRDJ1; the match to TRDD3 covers 8 bases. This CDR3 comprises 14 residues. V lost 5 bases to trimming and J lost 0 bases; unmatched junction nucleotides: 4. Germline V gene sequence: CDR1 GEAIGNYY, CDR2 EKD. CDR3 nucleotide sequence: TGTGCCTGTGGCATACTGGGGGACACCGATAAACTCATCTTT. This sequence encodes CACGILGDTDKLIF.

The table lists this clone with a few counts. The chain uses TRDV2 and TRDJ3; 9 bases agree with TRDD3. The CDR3 totals 19 residues. CDR1 and CDR2 (germline): GEAIGNYY, EKD. With V trimmed by 3 bases and J by 2 bases, 10 bases remained unmatched. CDR3 nucleotides: TGTGCCTGTGACGTACTGGGGGAAAGGGAGCCCTGGGACACCCGACAGATGTTTTTC. Its translation: CACDVLGEREPWDTRQMFF.

With regard to this clone: A much larger clone sits a single nucleotide away, making a read error possible. Other DNA sequences within the sample encode an identical CDR3. The J gene is TRDJ3, the V gene TRDV2; TRDD3 aligns across 13 bases. The CDR3 runs to 19 residues. CDR1 GEAIGNYY and CDR2 EKD come from the germline V gene. The CDR3 DNA sequence: TGTGCCTGCGACACTGGGGGATACGCGAGCTCCTGGGACACCCGACAGATGTTTTTC. This gives the protein CACDTGGYASSWDTRQMFF.

This clone has more than one count but fewer than ten. One end of the junction does not line up with germline, which may come from a read error. Other nucleotide sequences in the sample specify the same CDR3. This sequence joins TRDV2 and TRDJ2; D perhaps matches TRDD3 (6 bases). The length of the CDR3 is 15 residues. Germline V lookup: CDR1 GEAIGNYY, CDR2 EKD. The CDR3 region has the DNA TGCGCCTGTGACACCGTTGGGGGTTCGACAGCACAACTCTTCTTT. The encoded protein is CACDTVGGSTAQLFF.

There are a few counts of this clone. The protein in TCRdb stems from a much larger clone and differs at residue 3 from this DNA's translation, likely a read error; here the protein is translated from the DNA. The rearrangement links TRDV2 to TRDJ1, with 9 bases identical to TRDD3. Per germline, CDR1 GEAIGNYY and CDR2 EKD. This CDR3 is 14 amino acids long. The CDR3, as DNA: TGTGCCCGTGACGTACTGGGGGAATCCGATAAACTCATCTTT. This gives the protein CARDVLGESDKLIF.

This clone was counted only a few times. At one boundary the junction diverges from the germline segment, which might be a read error. Other DNA sequences of this sample code for an identical CDR3. This chain connects TRDV2 to TRDJ3; TRDD3 agrees at 9 bases. The germline V gene encodes CDR1 GEAIGNYY and CDR2 EKD. The CDR3 is 20 amino acids. The chain's CDR3 is CACDTVLGDPFSWDTRQMFF. The CDR3 coding sequence is TGTGCCTGTGACACCGTACTGGGGGACCCCTTCTCCTGGGACACCCGGCAGATGTTTTTC.

Worth noting for this clone: A read error likely explains this, since a far larger clone differs by one base. The identical CDR3 is also encoded by other nucleotide sequences in the sample. This chain connects TRDV2 to TRDJ3, with TRDD3 matching 8 bases. CDR1 GEAIGNYY and CDR2 EKD come from the germline V gene. This CDR3 is built from 19 residues. Here the CDR3 reads CACDTWGTLSSWDTRQMFF. CDR3 nucleotide sequence: TGTGCCTGCGACACCTGGGGGACCCTCTCCTCCTGGGACACCCGACAGATGTTTTTC.

In regard to this clone: TCRdb's protein for this DNA is that of a much larger clone and differs from the translation at residue 15, likely a read error; the protein shown is the DNA translation. This chain connects TRDV2 to TRDJ1; 9 bases line up with TRDD3. The CDR3 spans 18 residues. Germline loops: CDR1 GEAIGNYY, CDR2 EKD. The CDR3 DNA follows: TGTGCCTGTGACACCCTACTGGGGGACCCGCGGTACACCGATCAACTCATCTTT. Amino acid sequence: CACDTLLGDPRYTDQLIF.

This clone was seen a handful of times. The V call is TRDV2, the J call TRDJ3; the match to TRDD3 covers 8 bases. V dropped 1 base and J dropped 0; count of bases not matched to a gene: 4. CDR1 and CDR2 from the germline V gene are GEAIGNYY and EKD. There are 18 residues in the CDR3. The chain's CDR3 is CACDTMLGDSWDTRQMFF. The DNA for the CDR3 is TGTGCCTGTGACACAATGCTGGGGGACTCCTGGGACACCCGACAGATGTTTTTC.

On this clone: This may stem from a read error, because a much larger clone lies one nucleotide away. Other DNA sequences in this specimen translate into the identical CDR3. The chain links TRDV2 to TRDJ3; TRDD3 agrees at 12 bases. V gave up 2 bases and J gave up 4 bases; unmatched junction bases: 8. The germline CDR1 and CDR2 sequences are GEAIGNYY and EKD. This CDR3 comprises 19 residues. CDR3 amino acids: CACDRVLGDTPWDTRQMFF. The CDR3, as DNA: TGTGCCTGTGACAGAGTGCTGGGGGATACGCCTTGGGACACCCGACAGATGTTTTTC.

This clone is medium-sized by share. This sequence joins TRDV2 and TRDJ1; 12 bases map to TRDD3. The CDR3 runs 16 residues. Trimming cost V 0 bases and J 1 base; bases outside gene matches: 2. Germline V gives CDR1 GEAIGNYY, CDR2 EKD. The CDR3, as DNA: TGTGCCTGTGACACCGTCTGGGGGATACGCACCGATAAACTCATCTTT. Translated: CACDTVWGIRTDKLIF.

In its sample, this clone is medium-sized (0.01 to 0.1%). The CDR3 loop is CACDGWDTWSSWDTRQMFF. The CDR3 region has the DNA TGTGCCTGTGACGGATGGGATACATGGAGCTCCTGGGACACCCGACAGATGTTTTTC. The rearrangement uses TRDV2 and TRDJ3, with TRDD3 matching 7 bases. J lost 0 bases, V lost 3 bases, and 10 bases had no gene match. The CDR3 totals 19 residues. The germline V gene encodes CDR1 GEAIGNYY and CDR2 EKD.

By sample share, this clone is medium-sized. The chain carries TRDV2 and TRDJ2, with D possibly TRDD3 on 5 matching bases. CDR1 is GEAIGNYY and CDR2 is EKD in the germline V gene. V was trimmed by 0 bases and J by 2 bases, leaving 15 bases between them. The CDR3 covers 17 residues. The CDR3 sequence: CACDTGGDGRLTAQLFF. The CDR3 DNA is TGTGCCTGTGACACCGGTGGGGACGGGAGGTTGACAGCACAACTCTTCTTT.

Only a few counts were recorded for this clone. One end of the junction is discordant with germline, which a read error may explain. This rearrangement joins TRDV2 to TRDJ3; 8 bases are a match to TRDD3. CDR3 length equals 20 residues. Germline CDR1 and CDR2: GEAIGNYY and EKD. The CDR3 DNA follows: TGTGCCTGTGACACGGTTCGGGCTGGGGGAAGCTCCTGGGACACCCGACGGATGTTTTTC. The encoded protein is CACDTVRAGGSSWDTRRMFF.

Only a few counts were recorded for this clone. One base separates it from a far larger clone, so it is likely a read error. Other DNA sequences in the sample encode the same CDR3. The chain employs TRDV2 and TRDJ3, with 8 bases fitting TRDD3. This CDR3 has 17 residues. Looked up from germline, CDR1 is GEAIGNYY and CDR2 is EKD. The CDR3 region is CACDTWGSSWDTRQMFF. DNA of the CDR3: TGTGCCTGCGACACCTGGGGGAGCTCCTGGGACACCCGACAGATGTTTTTC.

This clone was observed a few times. This DNA's translation differs at residue 10 from TCRdb's protein, which comes from a much larger clone; a read error is likely, and the protein shown is translated from the DNA. The chain couples TRDV2 to TRDJ3; 7 bases fit TRDD3. This CDR3 is 18 amino acids long. Germline-derived CDR1 and CDR2 are GEAIGNYY and EKD. Trimming cost V 0 bases and J 2 bases; bases outside gene matches: 6. The CDR3 loop is CACDTWGTSPWDTRQMFF. The CDR3, as DNA: TGTGCCTGTGACACCTGGGGGACCAGCCCCTGGGACACCCGACAGATGTTTTTC.

This clone was observed a few times. The translation of this DNA and the TCRdb protein of a much larger clone differ at residue 15, probably owing to a read error; the protein shown here is translated from the DNA. This sequence joins TRDV2 and TRDJ2; tentative D call: TRDD3 (6 bases). CDR1 GEAIGNYY and CDR2 EKD come from the germline V gene. This CDR3 region has 17 residues. CDR3 coding DNA: TGTGCCTGTGACCCAGTGGGGGCCCCACCTTTGACAGCACAACCCTTCTTT. Translating gives CACDPVGAPPLTAQPFF.